A single sample gave rise to the 10 T cell receptor beta chains below, sequenced in a study of radiotherapy plus CTLA-4 blockade in lung cancer. Method: immunoSEQ multiplex PCR; TCRdb's copy keeps in-frame clones and lacks some. This repertoire shows tens of thousands of clones, over 60% found once; its top ten account for approximately 11%. Sequenced here: peripheral blood, sampled from a patient treated with radiotherapy plus ipilimumab. Receptors originate from a human donor with non-small cell lung cancer who had stable disease on radiotherapy plus ipilimumab.

CDR3 DNA: TGTGCCAGCAGCATTGGACAGGGGGGAACTGAGCAGTTCTTC. Residues: CASSIGQGGTEQFF. This chain links TRBV9 with TRBJ2-1, with 10 bases matching TRBD1. The V gene end was trimmed by 4 bases and the J gene end by 9 bases; junction bases not matched to a gene: 7. The germline V gene encodes CDR1 SGDLS and CDR2 YYNGEE. CDR3 length: 14 amino acids.

The chain carries TRBV5-6 and TRBJ2-1; TRBD2 might be the D (7 bases). This CDR3 spans 15 amino acids. V shed 4 bases and J shed 8 bases, with 19 bases lying between them. Germline lookup yields CDR1 SGHDT and CDR2 YYEEEE. This chain's CDR3 is CASSQDMGGGDEQFF. CDR3 DNA sequence: TGTGCCAGCAGCCAGGACATGGGGGGGGGCGATGAGCAGTTCTTC.

The chain recombines TRBV10-3 with TRBJ1-2; unclear D gene. The V gene's germline CDR1 is ENHRY and CDR2 SYGVKD. This CDR3 spans 12 amino acids. V dropped 6 bases and J dropped 7 bases, with 12 bases sitting between them. CDR3 sequence reads: CAIRFDAGGYTF. The CDR3 nucleotides are TGTGCCATCAGGTTCGACGCGGGTGGCTACACCTTC.

The chain combines TRBV5-4 with TRBJ1-2, with a tentative D call TRBD1 (5 bases). CDR3 length: 13 amino acids. Looked up from germline, CDR1 is SGHNT and CDR2 is YYREEE (reference sequence). V was clipped by 0 bases and J by 6 bases, with 9 bases between them. The CDR3 spells CASSLGWGDGYTF. The DNA for the CDR3 is TGTGCCAGCAGCTTGGGGTGGGGGGATGGCTACACCTTC.

The CDR3 region has the DNA TGCGCCAGCAGCACCGGACAGACCTATGGCTACACCTTC. Its protein product is CASSTGQTYGYTF. The chain combines TRBV5-1 with TRBJ1-2, with D perhaps matching TRBD1 (6 bases). The CDR3 loop spans 13 amino acids. V lost 4 bases and J 4 bases, leaving 11 bases between the germline ends. Per the germline V gene, CDR1 is SGHRS and CDR2 is YFSETQ.

The chain employs TRBV9 and TRBJ2-7; 8 bases fit TRBD1. This CDR3 is 14 amino acids long. From germline, CDR1 is SGDLS and CDR2 YYNGEE. Germline trimming cut 3 bases from V and 3 bases from J; bases unmatched to any gene: 5. CDR3 amino acids: CASSAGTGYYEQYF. Written as DNA, the CDR3 is TGTGCCAGCAGCGCGGGGACAGGTTACTACGAGCAGTACTTC.

The J gene is TRBJ1-5, the V gene TRBV2; 7 bases agree with TRBD1. The V and J ends lost 8 bases and 4 bases, in that order; junction bases with no gene match: 11. This CDR3 spans 15 amino acids. Germline V gives CDR1 SNHLY, CDR2 FYNNEI. The CDR3 nucleotides read TGTGCCAGCGTCACGGACAGGCCGGAGAATCAGCCCCAGCATTTT. This encodes CASVTDRPENQPQHF.

This clone was recorded once. The chain is built from TRBV18 and TRBJ1-6, with 8 positions matching TRBD1. CDR1 is KGHSH, CDR2 LQKENI, per germline. Trimming took 2 bases from V and 9 from J; bases not matched to a gene: 9. There are 16 residues in the CDR3. CDR3 region: CASSPGQGRVGSPLHF. DNA for the CDR3: TGTGCCAGCTCACCAGGACAGGGCAGGGTGGGTTCACCCCTCCACTTT.

Judged by abundance, this clone is medium-sized. The chain combines TRBV19 with TRBJ1-5; D unclear. Looked up from germline, CDR1 is LNHDA and CDR2 is SQIVND (reference sequence). CDR3 length equals 15 residues. The V end was cut by 2 bases, the J end by 6 bases, with 14 bases between. DNA for the CDR3: TGTGCCAGTAGTATAAGCCGGGGAGCGAGTCAGCCCCAGCATTTT. It is translated as CASSISRGASQPQHF.

This chain uses TRBV4-1 with TRBJ2-7; TRBD1 aligns across 7 bases. The CDR3 is 15 amino acids. CDR1 MGHRA and CDR2 YSYEKL come from the germline V gene. Trimming removed 2 bases from V and 0 bases from J; junction bases left unmatched: 4. CDR3 nucleotide sequence: TGCGCCAGCAGCCAACGACAGGGAATCTCCTACGAGCAGTACTTC. Amino acids: CASSQRQGISYEQYF.